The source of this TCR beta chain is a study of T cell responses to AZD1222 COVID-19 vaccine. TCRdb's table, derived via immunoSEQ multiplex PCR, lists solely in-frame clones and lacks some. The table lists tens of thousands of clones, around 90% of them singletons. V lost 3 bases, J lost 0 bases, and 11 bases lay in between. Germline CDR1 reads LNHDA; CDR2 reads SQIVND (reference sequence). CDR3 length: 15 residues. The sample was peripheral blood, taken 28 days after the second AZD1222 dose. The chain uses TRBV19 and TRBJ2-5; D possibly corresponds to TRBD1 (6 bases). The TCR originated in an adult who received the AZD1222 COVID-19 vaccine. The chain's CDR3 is CASSIRTEYQETQYF. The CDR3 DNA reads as TGTGCCAGTAGTATTAGGACAGAGTACCAAGAGACCCAGTACTTC.